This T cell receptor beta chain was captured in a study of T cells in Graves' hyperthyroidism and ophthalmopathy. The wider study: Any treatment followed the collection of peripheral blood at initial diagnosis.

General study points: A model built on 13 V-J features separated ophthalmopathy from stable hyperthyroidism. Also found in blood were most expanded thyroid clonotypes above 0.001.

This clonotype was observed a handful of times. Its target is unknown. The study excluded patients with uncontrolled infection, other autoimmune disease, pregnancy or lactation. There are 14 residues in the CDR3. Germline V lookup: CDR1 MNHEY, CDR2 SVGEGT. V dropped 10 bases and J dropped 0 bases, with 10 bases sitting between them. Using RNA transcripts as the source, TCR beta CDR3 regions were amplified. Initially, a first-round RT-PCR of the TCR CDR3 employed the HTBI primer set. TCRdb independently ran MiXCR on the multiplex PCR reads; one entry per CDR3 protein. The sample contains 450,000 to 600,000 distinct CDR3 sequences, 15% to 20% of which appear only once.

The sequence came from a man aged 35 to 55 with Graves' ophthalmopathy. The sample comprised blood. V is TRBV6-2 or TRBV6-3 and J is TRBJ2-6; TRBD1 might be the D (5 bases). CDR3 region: CATKRGSGANVLTF. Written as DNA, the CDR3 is TGTGCCACTAAAAGGGGCTCTGGGGCCAACGTCCTGACTTTC.